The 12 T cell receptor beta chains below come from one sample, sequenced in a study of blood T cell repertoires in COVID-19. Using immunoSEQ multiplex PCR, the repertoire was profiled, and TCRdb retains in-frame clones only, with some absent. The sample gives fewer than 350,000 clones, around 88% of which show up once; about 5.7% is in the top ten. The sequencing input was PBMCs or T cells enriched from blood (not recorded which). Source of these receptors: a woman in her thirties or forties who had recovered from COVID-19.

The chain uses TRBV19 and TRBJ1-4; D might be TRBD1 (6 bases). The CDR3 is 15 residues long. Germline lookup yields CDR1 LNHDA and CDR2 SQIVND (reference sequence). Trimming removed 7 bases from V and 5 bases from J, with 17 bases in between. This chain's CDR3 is CASNDQGLENEKLFF. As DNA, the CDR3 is TGTGCCAGTAATGACCAGGGGCTTGAGAATGAAAAACTGTTTTTT.

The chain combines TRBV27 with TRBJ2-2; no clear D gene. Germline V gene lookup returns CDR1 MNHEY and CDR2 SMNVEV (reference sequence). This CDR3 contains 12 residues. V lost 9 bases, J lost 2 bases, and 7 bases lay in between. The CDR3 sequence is CASSTNTGELFF. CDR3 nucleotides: TGTGCCAGTTCAACAAACACCGGGGAGCTGTTTTTT.

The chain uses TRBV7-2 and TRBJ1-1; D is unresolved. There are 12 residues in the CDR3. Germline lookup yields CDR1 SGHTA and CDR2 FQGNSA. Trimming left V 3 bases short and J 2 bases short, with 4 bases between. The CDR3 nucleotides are TGTGCCAGCAGCTTGACAAACACTGAAGCTTTCTTT. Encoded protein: CASSLTNTEAFF.

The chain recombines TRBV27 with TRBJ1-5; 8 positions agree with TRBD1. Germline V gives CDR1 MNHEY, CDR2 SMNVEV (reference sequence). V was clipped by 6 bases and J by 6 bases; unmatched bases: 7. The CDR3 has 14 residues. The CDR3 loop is CASRPGQGTQPQHF. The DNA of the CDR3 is TGTGCCAGCAGACCCGGACAGGGTACTCAGCCCCAGCATTTT.

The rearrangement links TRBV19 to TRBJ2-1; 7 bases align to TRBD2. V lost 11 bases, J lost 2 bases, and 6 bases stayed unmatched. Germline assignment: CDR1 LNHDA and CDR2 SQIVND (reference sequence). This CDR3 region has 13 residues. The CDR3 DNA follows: TGTGCCTCCAAAGCGGGACCCTACAATGAGCAGTTCTTC. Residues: CASKAGPYNEQFF.

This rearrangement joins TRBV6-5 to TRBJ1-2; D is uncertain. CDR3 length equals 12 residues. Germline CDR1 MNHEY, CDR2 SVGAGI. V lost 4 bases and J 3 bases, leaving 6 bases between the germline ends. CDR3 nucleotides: TGTGCCAGCAGTTCCGGGGACTATGGCTACACCTTC. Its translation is CASSSGDYGYTF.

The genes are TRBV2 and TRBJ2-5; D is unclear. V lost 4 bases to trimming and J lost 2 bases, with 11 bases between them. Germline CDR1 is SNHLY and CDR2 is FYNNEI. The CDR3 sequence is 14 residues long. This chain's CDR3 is CASSGWSRQETQYF. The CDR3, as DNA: TGTGCCAGCAGTGGTTGGAGCCGTCAAGAGACCCAGTACTTC.

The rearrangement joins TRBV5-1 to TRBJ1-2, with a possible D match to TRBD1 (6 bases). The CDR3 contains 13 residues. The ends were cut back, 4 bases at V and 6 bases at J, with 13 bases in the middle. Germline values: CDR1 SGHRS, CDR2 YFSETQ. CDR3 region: CASSAGNRDGYTF. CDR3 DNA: TGCGCCAGCAGCGCCGGGAACAGGGATGGCTACACCTTC.

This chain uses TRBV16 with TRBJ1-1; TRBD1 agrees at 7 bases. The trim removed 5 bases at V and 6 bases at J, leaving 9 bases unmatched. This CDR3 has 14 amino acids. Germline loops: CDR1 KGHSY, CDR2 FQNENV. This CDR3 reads CASSETTGLAEAFF. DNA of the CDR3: TGTGCCAGCAGCGAAACGACAGGGCTGGCTGAAGCTTTCTTT.

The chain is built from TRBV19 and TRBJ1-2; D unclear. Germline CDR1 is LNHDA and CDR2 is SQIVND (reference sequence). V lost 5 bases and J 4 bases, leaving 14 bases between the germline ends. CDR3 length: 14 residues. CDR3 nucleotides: TGTGCCAGTAGTCCGTCGGAGAATAGCTATGGCTACACCTTC. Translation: CASSPSENSYGYTF.

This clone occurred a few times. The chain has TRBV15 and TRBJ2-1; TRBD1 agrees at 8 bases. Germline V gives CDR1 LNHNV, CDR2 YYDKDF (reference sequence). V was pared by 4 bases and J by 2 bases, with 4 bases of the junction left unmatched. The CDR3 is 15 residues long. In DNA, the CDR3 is TGTGCCACCAGCAAAGGACAGGGCGCCTACAATGAGCAGTTCTTC. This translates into CATSKGQGAYNEQFF.

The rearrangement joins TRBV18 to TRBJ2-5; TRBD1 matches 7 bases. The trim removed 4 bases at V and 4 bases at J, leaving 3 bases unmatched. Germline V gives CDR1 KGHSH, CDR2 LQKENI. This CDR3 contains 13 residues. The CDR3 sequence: CASSQQGRETQYF. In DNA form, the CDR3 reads TGTGCCAGCTCACAACAGGGGCGAGAGACCCAGTACTTC.